The subject of this entry is one T cell receptor (beta chain). Its antigen is not known. This sample was included in a study of shared clonotypes between healthy human individuals. Study overall: CD4 naive and CD4 memory each took three plates per donor, while CD8 naive took two and CD8 memory one.

Generated by immunoSEQ multiplex PCR, the TCRdb table keeps only in-frame clones and is missing some. This table holds about 2.1 million clones, about 94% found once. The V gene lost 3 bases and the J gene lost 0 bases, with 18 bases spanning the gap. This CDR3 is 17 amino acids long. Germline CDR1 is LNHNV and CDR2 is YYDKDF (reference sequence). Positively selected for CCR7, the CD45RO-negative cells used as naive CD8 cells excluded terminally differentiated effector memory CD45RA+ cells. Study conclusions and caveats: Non-shared clonotypes displayed generation probabilities falling below those of clonotypes present in all four donors.

The sequence was obtained from a man between 18 and 35 years old in good health. Some clones in this sample may be carry-over from other donors' samples. The chain has TRBV15 and TRBJ2-7; tentatively, D is TRBD2 (6 bases). Specimen: naive CD8+ T cells from PBMCs. Written as DNA, the CDR3 is TGTGCCACCAGCAGCCACCCCCGGGACTCGAACTCCTACGAGCAGTACTTC. Translating it yields CATSSHPRDSNSYEQYF.